The clone carrying this T cell receptor beta chain was detected a few times. Its antigen is still unknown. This sample was taken from a study of T-cell reconstitution after alpha-beta-depleted transplantation in children. Study-wide results and limits: Certain patients had high TCRbeta diversity at day 60, and it came from recipient T cells and thymic progenitors that survived.

The CDR3 totals 18 residues. The V end lost 6 bases, the J end lost 4 bases, and 24 bases lay between the germline ends. Germline loops: CDR1 MNHEY, CDR2 SVGEGT. TCRbeta library preparation incorporated unique molecular identifiers. TCRdb ran MiXCR on the PCR reads and lists one entry per CDR3 protein. The sample has roughly 250,000 distinct CDR3 sequences, approximately 8% seen once; the top ten hold roughly 6%. The source was PBMCs, mostly from graft donor cells, collected 180 days after TCRalphabeta/CD19-depleted stem cell transplant. V and J are TRBV6-2 or TRBV6-3 and TRBJ2-2, with D perhaps TRBD1 (6 bases). The clonotype originates from a male patient aged 10 to 17 who had a stem cell transplant for acute lymphoblastic leukemia, so the T cells may come from the graft donor. The CDR3 is CASSLSLDRTSTTGELFF. The CDR3 DNA follows: TGTGCCAGCAGCCTAAGTCTTGACAGGACCTCGACCACCGGGGAGCTGTTTTTT.